The 26 T cell receptor beta chains presented below share a single source sample, sequenced in a study of vaccination and CD4 T cells after COVID-19. Which antigens these TCRs recognize remains unknown. Cultured CD4+ T-cell DNA underwent Oncomine TCR Beta short-read sequencing. TCRdb re-called the PCR reads through MiXCR, storing one row per CDR3 protein. The sample lists about 25,000 distinct CDR3 sequences, 49% seen once, with about 5.9% in the top ten. Treatment in this sample: approximately 9-day PBMC culture with coronavirus spike peptide pools or control peptides (ViraFEST assay). The sequenced sample was CD4+ T cells from blood, cultured in vitro. These receptors were collected from a human donor who had recovered from COVID-19.

V gene TRBV10-3 combines with J gene TRBJ1-2; no clear D. Looked up from germline, CDR1 is ENHRY and CDR2 is SYGVKD. Trimming left V 8 bases short and J 8 bases short, with 18 bases between. The length of the CDR3 is 13 residues. Written as DNA, the CDR3 is TGTGCCATCGCTGATGGGAAAGTAGAGGGCTACACCTTC. It is translated as CAIADGKVEGYTF.

In this sample, this clonotype turned up a few times. The junction differs from germline at one of its ends, possibly a read error. The chain combines TRBV7-2 with TRBJ1-5, with 9 nucleotides matching TRBD1. The CDR3 contains 15 residues. The germline gives CDR1 SGHTA, CDR2 FQGNSA. CDR3 nucleotide sequence: TGTGCCAGCAGCTTAACCACAGGGGGCAAGCAGCCCCAGCATTTT. Encoded protein: CASSLTTGGKQPQHF.

The chain combines TRBV7-2 with TRBJ2-2, with 9 positions matching TRBD1. CDR1 is SGHTA, CDR2 FQGNSA, per germline. The CDR3 has 15 amino acids. Trimming took 5 bases from V and 5 from J; bases not matched to a gene: 6. CDR3 in amino acids: CASSPTGGRTGELFF. The DNA for the CDR3 is TGTGCCAGCAGCCCGACAGGGGGTAGAACCGGGGAGCTGTTTTTT.

This clonotype was counted only a few times. Relative to the germline gene, one junction end is altered; a read error may explain this. The chain carries TRBV6-5 and TRBJ1-2; the D gene is possibly TRBD1 (5 bases). Germline V CDR1 and CDR2: MNHEY, SVGAGI. This CDR3 contains 14 residues. Here the CDR3 reads CTSSYGDLGYGYTF. CDR3 nucleotides: TGTACCAGCAGTTACGGGGACCTAGGCTATGGCTACACCTTC.

This clonotype has more than one count but fewer than ten. The J gene is TRBJ1-2, the V gene TRBV28, with D possibly matching TRBD1 (5 bases). From germline, CDR1 is MDHEN and CDR2 SYDVKM. Between the trimmed V and J ends, which lost 10 bases and 13 bases, there was a span of 19 bases. The CDR3 consists of 11 residues. CDR3 in amino acids: CATGGRTWATF. For the CDR3, the DNA is TGTGCCACCGGCGGACGGACATGGGCCACCTTC.

V and J are TRBV20-1 and TRBJ2-1; D is ambiguous. V lost 1 base to trimming and J lost 8 bases, with 9 bases between them. The CDR3 is 12 residues long. In germline, CDR1 is DFQATT, CDR2 SNEGSKA (reference sequence). The CDR3 DNA reads TGCAGTGCTAGAGTGTCTCCTGATGAGCAGTTCTTC. Translating it yields CSARVSPDEQFF.

This chain links TRBV6-5 with TRBJ1-5; D is unclear. V lost 1 base to trimming and J lost 7 bases, with 8 bases between them. From germline, CDR1 is MNHEY and CDR2 SVGAGI. This CDR3 has 13 amino acids. The CDR3 is CASSYWAGQPQHF. The CDR3 coding sequence is TGTGCCAGCAGTTACTGGGCGGGCCAGCCCCAGCATTTT.

The rearrangement joins TRBV7-2 to TRBJ2-3; 7 bases are a match to TRBD1. This CDR3 has 16 residues. The V segment lost 1 base and the J segment 1 base; nucleotides outside the gene matches: 5. Germline V CDR1 and CDR2: SGHTA, FQGNSA. CDR3 amino acids: CASSLGGTGGTDTQYF. As DNA, the CDR3 is TGTGCCAGCAGCTTAGGGGGAACAGGGGGCACAGATACGCAGTATTTT.

This clonotype turned up a few times. In nucleotides, the CDR3 is TGTGCCACCAGCAGAGAAGATCCTTGGAGGGGGCGACAGGGCTACACCTTC. Translating it yields CATSREDPWRGRQGYTF. The rearrangement uses TRBV15 and TRBJ1-2; 7 bases are shared with TRBD1. The CDR3 has 17 residues. With V trimmed by 0 bases and J by 8 bases, 15 bases remained unmatched. Germline CDR1 and CDR2: LNHNV and YYDKDF (reference sequence).

This clonotype was counted a few times. This chain links TRBV19 with TRBJ1-2; D gene uncertain. The CDR3 is 11 amino acids. V was clipped by 5 bases and J by 7 bases, with 8 bases between them. The V gene's germline CDR1 is LNHDA and CDR2 SQIVND (reference sequence). The CDR3 DNA sequence: TGTGCCAGTAGTTACAGAAGTGGCTACACCTTC. Encoded protein: CASSYRSGYTF.

The chain has TRBV12-3 or TRBV12-4 and TRBJ2-4; 8 bases map to TRBD2. CDR3 size: 14 residues. V lost 5 bases and J lost 6; bases outside the gene matches: 6. Written as DNA, the CDR3 is TGTGCCAGCAGTCGAGCGGGAGACGCAAACATTCAGTACTTC. The encoded protein is CASSRAGDANIQYF.

The chain joins TRBV20-1 to TRBJ2-7, with a weak D call TRBD2 (5 bases). Germline V gene data show CDR1 as DFQATT and CDR2 as SNEGSKA (reference sequence). The CDR3 loop spans 14 amino acids. Trimming stripped 2 bases from V and 0 bases from J, with 11 bases between. CDR3 loop: CSARPAVYSYEQYF. The CDR3, as DNA: TGCAGTGCTAGACCAGCGGTGTACTCCTACGAGCAGTACTTC.

V and J are TRBV10-3 and TRBJ1-5, with TRBD1 matching over 10 bases. This CDR3 region has 15 residues. Per the germline V gene, CDR1 is ENHRY and CDR2 is SYGVKD. J was trimmed by 10 bases and V by 2 bases; bases with no gene match: 8. CDR3 sequence: CAISELGQGEGPQHF. In DNA, the CDR3 is TGTGCCATCAGTGAGCTCGGACAGGGGGAAGGCCCCCAGCATTTT.

Note on this clonotype: No DNA is shown, since the ends of the CDR3 on it are uncertain; the CDR3 is the one TCRdb lists. The chain is built from TRBV27 and TRBJ2-2; no DNA check was done on the table's D call, TRBD1. The CDR3 has 24 amino acids, counting both end residues. Germline V gene data show CDR1 as MNHEY and CDR2 as SMNVEV (reference sequence). CDR3 sequence: CASSLWGTGTYEQYFGPGTGELFF.

There are a few counts of this clonotype. The chain recombines TRBV23-1 with TRBJ1-2, with 9 bases aligning to TRBD1. TRBV23-1 is an ORF for which the function is uncertain. V lost 5 bases and J lost 5; bases outside the gene matches: 6. CDR3 length equals 14 residues. CDR3 nucleotides: TGCGCCAGCAGTTACCACAGGGGGCATTATGGCTACACCTTC. Its translation: CASSYHRGHYGYTF.

V is TRBV6-2 or TRBV6-3 and J is TRBJ1-5, with unresolved D. The germline CDR1 and CDR2 sequences are MNHEY and SVGEGT. The ends were cut back, 9 bases at V and 0 bases at J, with 12 bases in the middle. The CDR3 extends over 14 amino acids. CDR3 coding DNA: TGTGCCAGTCAACCATTAAATAGCAATCAGCCCCAGCATTTT. Translation: CASQPLNSNQPQHF.

This clonotype turned up a few times. The gene calls are TRBV6-5 and TRBJ1-6; tentative D call: TRBD1 (6 bases). CDR3 size: 13 residues. Germline values: CDR1 MNHEY, CDR2 SVGAGI. V dropped 2 bases and J dropped 10 bases, with 9 bases sitting between them. In DNA form, the CDR3 reads TGTGCCAGCAGTTACAGGGGACAATCACCCCTCCACTTT. It encodes CASSYRGQSPLHF.

This chain links TRBV11-3 with TRBJ2-5; TRBD2 agrees at 9 bases. This CDR3 spans 15 amino acids. Unmatched junction bases numbered 8, after V lost 4 bases and J lost 5 bases. Germline CDR1 is SGHNT and CDR2 is YENEEA. The CDR3 loop is CASSSPAGGGETQYF. CDR3 DNA sequence: TGTGCCAGCAGCTCTCCAGCGGGGGGCGGGGAGACCCAGTACTTC.

The gene calls are TRBV9 and TRBJ2-2; 12 bases fit TRBD2. CDR1 and CDR2 from the germline V gene are SGDLS and YYNGEE. J lost 0 bases, V lost 4 bases, and 10 bases had no gene match. CDR3 size: 19 residues. DNA of the CDR3: TGTGCCAGCAGCCCACCCGGACTAGCGGGAATCGCGAACACCGGGGAGCTGTTTTTT. Encoded protein: CASSPPGLAGIANTGELFF.

The chain combines TRBV27 with TRBJ1-4; D perhaps matches TRBD1 (5 bases). The CDR3 is 14 amino acids. Germline CDR1 reads MNHEY; CDR2 reads SMNVEV (reference sequence). Trimming left V 5 bases short and J 7 bases short, with 14 bases between. The CDR3 DNA follows: TGTGCCAGCAGTCTGGGACGGACCGGTGAAAAACTGTTTTTT. It yields the protein CASSLGRTGEKLFF.

The rearrangement uses TRBV20-1 and TRBJ2-5; TRBD2 is a possible D gene (6 bases). The CDR3 length is 17 residues. The V gene lost 1 base and the J gene lost 5 bases, with 23 bases spanning the gap. Germline lookup yields CDR1 DFQATT and CDR2 SNEGSKA (reference sequence). Here the CDR3 DNA reads TGCAGTGCTAGAGGATCGTCTAGCGTTCGCCTTGGGGAGACCCAGTACTTC. Translation: CSARGSSSVRLGETQYF.

J is TRBJ2-3 and V is TRBV2; TRBD1 aligns across 9 bases. The CDR3 runs to 14 residues. CDR1 is SNHLY and CDR2 is FYNNEI in the germline V gene. With 6 bases clipped from V and 11 bases from J, the junction kept 12 bases outside the gene matches. The chain's CDR3 is CASRDFSGQGGQYF. CDR3 DNA: TGTGCCAGCAGGGATTTCTCGGGACAGGGAGGGCAGTATTTT.

The chain is built from TRBV25-1 and TRBJ2-3; 7 bases are shared with TRBD1. V trimming: 7 bases; J trimming: 6 bases; junction bases outside the gene matches: 13. The CDR3 is 15 residues long. The germline V gene encodes CDR1 MGHDK and CDR2 SYGVNS. CDR3 in amino acids: CASIEIGTEMDTQYF. As DNA, the CDR3 is TGTGCCAGCATCGAGATAGGGACAGAGATGGATACGCAGTATTTT.

Here the CDR3 DNA reads TGTGCCAGCAAGGGGACTAGCGGCACAGATACGCAGTATTTT. Protein sequence: CASKGTSGTDTQYF. The J gene is TRBJ2-3, the V gene TRBV2; 10 bases line up with TRBD2. CDR3 size: 14 residues. The germline gives CDR1 SNHLY, CDR2 FYNNEI. J gave up 1 base and V 7 bases, and 2 bases lay outside the gene matches.

CDR3 in amino acids: CASSSDGTGHYNEQFF. In DNA form, the CDR3 reads TGCGCCAGCAGCTCAGACGGGACGGGTCACTACAATGAGCAGTTCTTC. The rearrangement joins TRBV5-1 to TRBJ2-1; the D gene could be TRBD1 or TRBD2 (5 bases each). This CDR3 is 16 amino acids long. Trimming pared 3 bases from V and 3 bases from J, leaving 16 bases between. Germline lookup yields CDR1 SGHRS and CDR2 YFSETQ.

The rearrangement links TRBV7-2 to TRBJ2-5; TRBD2 matches 9 bases. With 8 bases clipped from V and 1 base from J, the junction kept 14 bases outside the gene matches. Germline V gene data show CDR1 as SGHTA and CDR2 as FQGNSA. The CDR3 totals 17 residues. The DNA for the CDR3 is TGTGCCAGCGGAGTGGGGCGGGAGGGCCTAATCCAAGAGACCCAGTACTTC. Translated, it gives CASGVGREGLIQETQYF.